This is a list of T cell receptor beta chains from one sample in a study of human T cells and chemical hapten exposure. TCRdb re-analysed the RACE reads in MiXCR, keeping a single row per CDR3 protein. Of 100,000 to 150,000 distinct CDR3 sequences detected, 12% to 15% appear once; the ten largest clones hold 0.9% to 0.95%. Sequenced here: whole blood, sampled in connection with sensitization to the hapten diphenylcyclopropenone (DPC). The receptor set was obtained from a man between 18 and 35 years old with alopecia areata. Some clones in this sample may be carry-over from other donors' samples. CDR3s include the opening cysteine and the closing phenylalanine or tryptophan. D genes are given only for firm matches. Part of the rows lack a size; the others show once, few, many or a class for expanded clones.

cdr3_aa	cdr3_nt	j_call	v_call	d_call	cdr3_length	clone_size
CASSLSVPALAQYF	TGTGCCAGCAGTTTAAGTGTCCCGGCTCTGGCCCAGTACTTC	TRBJ2-5	TRBV28	-	14	many
CASSIGTGGASEAFF	TGTGCCAGCAGCATAGGTACCGGGGGCGCCTCTGAAGCTTTCTTT	TRBJ1-1	TRBV11-2	-	15	few
CASSDITGKGTGELFF	TGTGCCAGCAGTGACATCACAGGGAAAGGCACCGGGGAGCTGTTTTTT	TRBJ2-2	TRBV6-4	-	16	-
CASSLDRFDDQPQHF	TGTGCCAGCAGTCTAGACAGGTTTGATGATCAACCCCAGCATTTT	TRBJ1-5	TRBV6-5	-	15	-
CASSPGWTARNEKLFF	TGTGCCAGCAGCCCAGGATGGACAGCCCGTAATGAAAAACTGTTTTTT	TRBJ1-4	TRBV7-2	-	16	few
CATSRDRARHSYEQYF	TGTGCCACCAGCAGAGATAGGGCGAGACATTCGTACGAGCAGTACTTC	TRBJ2-7	TRBV15	-	16	-
CASSQVLATGARKSPLHF	TGCGCCAGCAGCCAAGTTTTGGCCACAGGAGCCCGCAAATCACCCCTCCACTTT	TRBJ1-6	TRBV4-3	-	18	few
CSASPNSGNTIYF	TGCAGTGCTAGTCCCAACTCTGGAAACACCATATATTTT	TRBJ1-3	TRBV20-1	-	13	few
CASTEGQANTGELFF	TGTGCCAGCACCGAGGGACAGGCGAACACCGGGGAGCTGTTTTTT	TRBJ2-2	TRBV7-3	TRBD1	15	many
CASSPFYRDPKNIQYF	TGTGCCAGCTCCCCGTTTTACAGGGATCCCAAAAACATTCAGTACTTC	TRBJ2-4	TRBV18	-	16	many
CASSQDRVLSQKEKLFF	TGCGCCAGCAGCCAGGACAGGGTACTTTCTCAGAAAGAAAAACTGTTTTTT	TRBJ1-4	TRBV4-3	TRBD1	17	-
CASSLTLGGNSPLHF	TGTGCCAGCAGCTTGACCCTGGGAGGAAACTCACCCCTCCACTTT	TRBJ1-6	TRBV7-6	-	15	few
CASSQGRPAPLHF	TGCGCCAGCAGCCAGGGACGTCCGGCACCCCTCCACTTT	TRBJ1-6	TRBV4-3	-	13	-
CSVSRIRDRGSYEQYF	TGCAGCGTTTCTAGGATTCGGGACAGGGGTTCCTACGAGCAGTACTTC	TRBJ2-7	TRBV29-1	TRBD1	16	-
CASSRLAESTDTQYF	TGTGCCAGCAGCCGACTAGCGGAAAGCACAGATACGCAGTATTTT	TRBJ2-3	TRBV3-1	TRBD2	15	-
CASSYSILGETQYF	TGTGCCAGCAGTTACTCGATTCTCGGAGAGACCCAGTACTTC	TRBJ2-5	TRBV6-2/TRBV6-3	-	14	many
CASSQPSGGAREQYF	TGTGCCAGCAGTCAACCTAGCGGGGGGGCCAGAGAGCAGTACTTC	TRBJ2-7	TRBV6-2/TRBV6-3	TRBD2	15	few
CASSEGTDTFQETQYF	TGTGCCAGCAGCGAGGGGACAGACACCTTCCAAGAGACCCAGTACTTC	TRBJ2-5	TRBV9	TRBD1	16	once
CASRPRLGGSRGYTF	TGTGCCAGCAGACCCCGGCTGGGGGGATCGAGAGGCTACACCTTC	TRBJ1-2	TRBV11-1	-	15	-
CASSIRGGRADTQYF	TGTGCCAGCAGCATCCGGGGGGGGCGCGCAGATACGCAGTATTTT	TRBJ2-3	TRBV7-8	TRBD2	15	-
CASSEDRGGETQYF	TGCGCCAGCAGTGAAGACAGGGGAGGGGAGACCCAGTACTTC	TRBJ2-5	TRBV10-1	-	14	few
CASSYSRDRLSYEQYF	TGTGCCAGCAGTTACTCCCGGGACAGGCTCTCCTACGAGCAGTACTTC	TRBJ2-7	TRBV6-2/TRBV6-3	TRBD1	16	-
CASSFSGRLDYGYTF	TGTGCCAGCAGTTTCTCTGGACGTCTGGACTATGGCTACACCTTC	TRBJ1-2	TRBV6-5	-	15	-
CASRHPSTGDPFSSYNSPLHF	TGTGCCAGCAGGCATCCCTCGACAGGGGATCCATTTAGCTCCTATAATTCACCCCTCCACTTT	TRBJ1-6	TRBV6-9	TRBD1	21	-
CASSYSPRIGEAFF	TGTGCCAGCAGTTACTCCCCCAGGATCGGTGAAGCTTTCTTT	TRBJ1-1	TRBV6-5	-	14	few
CASSVAILAGSTDTQYF	TGTGCCAGCAGCGTAGCTATACTAGCCGGGAGCACAGATACGCAGTATTTT	TRBJ2-3	TRBV9	-	17	-
CASSSPRQGGTDTQYF	TGTGCCAGCAGTTCCCCGCGGCAGGGTGGCACAGATACGCAGTATTTT	TRBJ2-3	TRBV28	-	16	-
CASSVAGAYTDTQYF	TGTGCCAGCAGCGTAGCGGGGGCCTACACAGATACGCAGTATTTT	TRBJ2-3	TRBV9	-	15	-
CASSSTVMNGDTQYF	TGCGCCAGCAGCTCGACAGTGATGAATGGAGATACGCAGTATTTT	TRBJ2-3	TRBV5-1	-	15	-
CASSPDRGQSNQPQHF	TGTGCCAGCTCACCGGACAGGGGGCAGAGCAATCAGCCCCAGCATTTT	TRBJ1-5	TRBV18	TRBD1	16	few
CASSLVRTESTQYF	TGTGCCAGCAGCTTAGTTAGGACGGAAAGTACGCAGTATTTT	TRBJ2-3	TRBV7-8	-	14	-
CASSYDSGSNYGYTF	TGTGCCAGCAGTTACGACTCAGGGTCTAACTATGGCTACACCTTC	TRBJ1-2	TRBV6-2/TRBV6-3	-	15	few